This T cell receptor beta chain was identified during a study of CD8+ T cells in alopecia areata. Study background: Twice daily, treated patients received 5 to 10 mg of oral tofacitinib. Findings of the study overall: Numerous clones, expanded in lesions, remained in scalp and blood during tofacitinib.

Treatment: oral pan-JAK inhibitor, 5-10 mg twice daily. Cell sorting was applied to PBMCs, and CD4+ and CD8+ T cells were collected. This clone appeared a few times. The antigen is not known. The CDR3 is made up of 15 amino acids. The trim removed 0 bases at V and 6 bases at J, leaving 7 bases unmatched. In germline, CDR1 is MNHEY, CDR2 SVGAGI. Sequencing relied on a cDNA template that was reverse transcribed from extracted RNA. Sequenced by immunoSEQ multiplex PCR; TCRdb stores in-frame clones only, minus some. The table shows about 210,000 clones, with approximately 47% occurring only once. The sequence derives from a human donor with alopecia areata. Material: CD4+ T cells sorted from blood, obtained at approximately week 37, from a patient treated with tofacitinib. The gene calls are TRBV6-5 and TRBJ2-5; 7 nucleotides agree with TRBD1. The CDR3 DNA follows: TGTGCCAGCAGTTACTCAACAGGGGTCGTAAAGACCCAGTACTTC. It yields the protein CASSYSTGVVKTQYF.